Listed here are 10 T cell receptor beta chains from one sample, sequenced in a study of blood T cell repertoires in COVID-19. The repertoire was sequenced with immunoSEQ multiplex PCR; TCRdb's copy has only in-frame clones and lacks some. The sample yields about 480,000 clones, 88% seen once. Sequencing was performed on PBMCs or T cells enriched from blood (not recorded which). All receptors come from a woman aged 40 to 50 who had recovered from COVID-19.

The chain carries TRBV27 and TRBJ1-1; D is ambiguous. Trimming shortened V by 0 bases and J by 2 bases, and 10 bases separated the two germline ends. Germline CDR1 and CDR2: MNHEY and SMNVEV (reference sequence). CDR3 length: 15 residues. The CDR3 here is CASSLSWTGNTEAFF. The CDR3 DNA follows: TGTGCCAGCAGTTTATCGTGGACTGGTAACACTGAAGCTTTCTTT.

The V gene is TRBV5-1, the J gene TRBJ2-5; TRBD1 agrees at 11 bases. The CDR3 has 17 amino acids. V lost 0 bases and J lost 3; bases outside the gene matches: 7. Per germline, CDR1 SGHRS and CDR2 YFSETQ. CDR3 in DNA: TGCGCCAGCAGCTTGGCCCTCCGGACAGGGGGCGAAGAGACCCAGTACTTC. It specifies CASSLALRTGGEETQYF.

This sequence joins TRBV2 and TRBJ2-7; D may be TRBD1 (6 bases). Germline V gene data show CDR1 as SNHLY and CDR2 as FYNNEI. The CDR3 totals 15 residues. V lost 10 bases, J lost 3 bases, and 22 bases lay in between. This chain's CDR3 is CANSSPGQGFYEQYF. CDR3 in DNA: TGTGCCAACTCATCCCCGGGACAAGGTTTCTACGAGCAGTACTTC.

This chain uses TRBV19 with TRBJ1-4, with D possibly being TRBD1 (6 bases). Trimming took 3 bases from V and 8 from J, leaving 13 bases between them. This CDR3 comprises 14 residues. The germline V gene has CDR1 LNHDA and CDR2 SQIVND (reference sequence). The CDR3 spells CASSMDGTPEKLFF. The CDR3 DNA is TGTGCCAGTAGTATGGACGGGACACCCGAAAAACTGTTTTTT.

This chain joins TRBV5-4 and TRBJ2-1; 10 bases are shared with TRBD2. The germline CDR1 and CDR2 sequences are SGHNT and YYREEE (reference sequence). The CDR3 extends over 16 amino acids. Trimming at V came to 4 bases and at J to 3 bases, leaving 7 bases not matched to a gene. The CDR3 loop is CASSLVSGRFYNEQFF. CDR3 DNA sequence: TGTGCCAGCAGCCTAGTTAGCGGGAGGTTCTACAATGAGCAGTTCTTC.

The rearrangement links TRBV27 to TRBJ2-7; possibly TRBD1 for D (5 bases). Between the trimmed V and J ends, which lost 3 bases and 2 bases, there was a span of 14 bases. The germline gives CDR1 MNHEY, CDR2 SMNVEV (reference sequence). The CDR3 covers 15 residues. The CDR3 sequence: CASSLAQGLAYEQYF. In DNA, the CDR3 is TGTGCCAGCAGTTTGGCCCAGGGTTTGGCCTACGAGCAGTACTTC.

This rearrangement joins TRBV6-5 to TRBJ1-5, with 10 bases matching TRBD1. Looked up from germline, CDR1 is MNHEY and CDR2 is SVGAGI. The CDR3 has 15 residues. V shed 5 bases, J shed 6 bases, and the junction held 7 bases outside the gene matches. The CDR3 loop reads CASSSRQGAAQPQHF. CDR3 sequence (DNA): TGTGCCAGCAGTAGCCGACAGGGGGCGGCTCAGCCCCAGCATTTT.

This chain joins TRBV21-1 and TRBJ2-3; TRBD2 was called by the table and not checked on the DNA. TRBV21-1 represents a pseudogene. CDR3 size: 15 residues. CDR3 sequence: CASSKSSHPTDTQYF. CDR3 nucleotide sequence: TGTGCCAGCAGCAAGTCTAGCCACCCCACAGATACGCAGTATTTT.

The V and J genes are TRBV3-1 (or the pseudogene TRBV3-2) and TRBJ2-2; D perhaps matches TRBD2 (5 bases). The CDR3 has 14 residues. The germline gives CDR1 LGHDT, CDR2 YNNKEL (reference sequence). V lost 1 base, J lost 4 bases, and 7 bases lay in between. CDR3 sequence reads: CASSQGGFTGELFF. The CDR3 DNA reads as TGTGCCAGCAGCCAAGGAGGGTTCACCGGGGAGCTGTTTTTT.

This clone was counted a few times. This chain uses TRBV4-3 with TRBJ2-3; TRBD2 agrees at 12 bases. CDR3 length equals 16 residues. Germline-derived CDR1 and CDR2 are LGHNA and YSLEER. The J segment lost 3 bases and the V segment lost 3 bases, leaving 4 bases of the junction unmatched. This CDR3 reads CASSHFGTSGTDTQYF. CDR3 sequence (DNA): TGCGCCAGCAGCCATTTCGGGACTAGCGGGACAGATACGCAGTATTTT.